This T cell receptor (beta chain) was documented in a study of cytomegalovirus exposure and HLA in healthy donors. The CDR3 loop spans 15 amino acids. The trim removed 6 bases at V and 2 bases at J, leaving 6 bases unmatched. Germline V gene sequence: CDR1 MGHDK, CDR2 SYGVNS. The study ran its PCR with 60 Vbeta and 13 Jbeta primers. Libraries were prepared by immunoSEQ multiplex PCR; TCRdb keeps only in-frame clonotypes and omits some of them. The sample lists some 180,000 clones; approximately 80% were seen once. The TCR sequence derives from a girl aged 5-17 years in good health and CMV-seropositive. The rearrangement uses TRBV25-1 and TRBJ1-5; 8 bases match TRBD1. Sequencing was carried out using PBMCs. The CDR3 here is CASSPDRGGNQPQHF. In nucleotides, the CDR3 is TGTGCCAGCAGCCCCGACAGGGGCGGCAATCAGCCCCAGCATTTT.